This entry concerns a single T cell receptor (beta chain). Donors in Cohort 3 who had recovered were those with two negative PCRs, healthcare professional clearance, or resolution of their symptoms. This record belongs to a study of blood T cell repertoires in COVID-19. The wider study: In each case, the material was cDNA or gDNA derived from T cells, B-cell-depleted T cells, or PBMCs.

The method was immunoSEQ multiplex PCR; TCRdb's version includes in-frame clones alone and lacks a portion of them. This sample carries roughly 260,000 clones, 75% to 95% of them seen once, and the ten largest clones take around 1.8%. There are 18 residues in the CDR3. CDR1 and CDR2 (germline): LNHDA, SQIVND (reference sequence). V was shortened by 4 bases and J by 3 bases, with 24 bases between the two germline ends. The chain uses TRBV19 and TRBJ1-1; possible D gene TRBD1, 6 bases. The material sequenced was PBMCs or T cells enriched from blood (not recorded which). The clonotype was recovered from a woman younger than 30 who had recovered from COVID-19. This CDR3 reads CASSTLLGHAALDTEAFF. For the CDR3, the DNA is TGTGCCAGTAGTACACTACTGGGACACGCTGCGCTGGACACTGAAGCTTTCTTT.